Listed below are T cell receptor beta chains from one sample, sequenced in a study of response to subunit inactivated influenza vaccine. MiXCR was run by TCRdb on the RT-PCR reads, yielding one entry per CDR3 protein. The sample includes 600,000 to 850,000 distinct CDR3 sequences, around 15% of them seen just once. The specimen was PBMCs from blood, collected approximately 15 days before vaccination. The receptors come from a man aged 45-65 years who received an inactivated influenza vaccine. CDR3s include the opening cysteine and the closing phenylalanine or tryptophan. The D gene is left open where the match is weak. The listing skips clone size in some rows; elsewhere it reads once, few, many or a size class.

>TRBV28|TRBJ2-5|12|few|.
TGTGCCAGCAGTGTAGGGATCGAGACCCAGTACTTC
CASSVGIETQYF
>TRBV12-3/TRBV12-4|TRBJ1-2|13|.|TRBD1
TGTGCCAGCAGAACAGGGGGCGCGTTTGGCTACACCTTC
CASRTGGAFGYTF
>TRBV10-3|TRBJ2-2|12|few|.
TGTGCCATCAGCATTGACAGGGGGGAGCTGTTTTTT
CAISIDRGELFF
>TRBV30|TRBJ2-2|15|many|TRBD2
TGTGCCTGGAGTGTACGGGGGACTAGCACCGGGGAGCTGTTTTTT
CAWSVRGTSTGELFF
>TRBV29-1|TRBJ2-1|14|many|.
TGCAGCGTTGAAGGTGGTTTCTCCTACAATGAGCAGTTCTTC
CSVEGGFSYNEQFF
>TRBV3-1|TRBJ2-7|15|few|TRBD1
TGTGCCAGCAGCCGCTCGGACAGGGGCAGCTACGAGCAGTACTTC
CASSRSDRGSYEQYF
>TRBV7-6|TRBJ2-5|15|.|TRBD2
TGTGCCAGCAGCTTAGCTGGGACTAACCAAGAGACCCAGTACTTC
CASSLAGTNQETQYF
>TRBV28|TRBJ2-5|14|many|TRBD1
TGTGCCAGCAGTTTTGCACAGGGGCAAGAGACCCAGTACTTC
CASSFAQGQETQYF
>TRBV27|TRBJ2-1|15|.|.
TGTGCCATCGCTGCGACAAAGAGCTCCTACAATGAGCAGTTCTTC
CAIAATKSSYNEQFF
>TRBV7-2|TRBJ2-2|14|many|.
TGTGCCAGCAGCCAGCAAGTGGTCACCGGGGAGCTGTTTTTT
CASSQQVVTGELFF
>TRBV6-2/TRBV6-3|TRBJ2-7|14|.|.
TGTGCCAGCAGTTACGAGACTATCTCCTACGAGCAGTACTTC
CASSYETISYEQYF
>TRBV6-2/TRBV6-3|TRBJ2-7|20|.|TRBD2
TGTGCCAGCAGTCCTCTTAGGGACTACGGTGCGGAACTAACCTCCTACGAGCAGTACTTC
CASSPLRDYGAELTSYEQYF
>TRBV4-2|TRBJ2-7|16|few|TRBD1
TGTGCCAGCAGCCAAGTCCCGGGACAGGGGGCTAGCGAGCAGTACTTC
CASSQVPGQGASEQYF
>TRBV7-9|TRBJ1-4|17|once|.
TGTGCCAGCAGCCCTGAAGGGATGGAGAAACTTAATGAAAAACTGTTTTTT
CASSPEGMEKLNEKLFF
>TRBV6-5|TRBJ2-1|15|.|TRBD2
TGTGCCAGCAGCTTGACTAGCGGGAGCAATGGTGAGCAGTTCTTC
CASSLTSGSNGEQFF
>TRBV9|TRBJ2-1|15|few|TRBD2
TGTGCCAGCAGCCTGGGGACTAGCGGGAGGAGTGAGAAGTTCTTC
CASSLGTSGRSEKFF
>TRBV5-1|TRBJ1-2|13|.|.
TGCGCCAGCAGCCCCGGGACGGCGGTGGGCTACACCTTC
CASSPGTAVGYTF
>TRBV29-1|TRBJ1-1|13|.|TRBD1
TGCAGCGTAAGCCGGGACAGGGGAACTGAAGCTTTCTTT
CSVSRDRGTEAFF
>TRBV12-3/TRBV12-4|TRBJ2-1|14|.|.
TGTGCCAGCACCCCTGGCAAGATCAACAATGAGCAGTTCTTC
CASTPGKINNEQFF
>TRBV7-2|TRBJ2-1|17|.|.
TGTGCCAGCAGCGCCCGTCAAACAGCTAGCTCCTACAATGAGCAGTTCTTC
CASSARQTASSYNEQFF
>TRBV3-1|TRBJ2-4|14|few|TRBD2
TGTGCCAGCAGCCAAGGGAGGTTAGCGGGGGCCGCGTACTTC
CASSQGRLAGAAYF
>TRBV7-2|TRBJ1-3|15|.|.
TGTGCCAGCAGCTTAGCGTGGGGTTCTGGAAACACCATATATTTT
CASSLAWGSGNTIYF
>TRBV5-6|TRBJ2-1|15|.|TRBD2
TGTGCCAGCAGCGTGACTAGCGGGAGTCACAATGAGCAGTTCTTC
CASSVTSGSHNEQFF
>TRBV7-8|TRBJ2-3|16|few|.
TGTGCCAGCAGCTTAGCGGATAGGGTTAGCACAGATACGCAGTATTTT
CASSLADRVSTDTQYF
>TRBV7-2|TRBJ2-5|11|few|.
TGTGCCAGCAGCTTAGAAAGGACCCAGTACTTC
CASSLERTQYF
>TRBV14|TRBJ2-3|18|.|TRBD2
TGTGCCAGCAGCCAGCTTCCGGGACTAGCGGGAGGTTCAGATACGCAGTATTTT
CASSQLPGLAGGSDTQYF
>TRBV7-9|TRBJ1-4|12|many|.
TGTGCCAGCAGCTTTATTGTAGAAAAACTGTTTTTT
CASSFIVEKLFF
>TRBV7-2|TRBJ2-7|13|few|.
TGTGCCAGCAGCTTAGGGGTTCCCTCCGAGCAGTACTTC
CASSLGVPSEQYF
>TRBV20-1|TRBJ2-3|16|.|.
TGCAGTGCTAGAAGTTGGGGTCCCATCCCCGCAGATACGCAGTATTTT
CSARSWGPIPADTQYF
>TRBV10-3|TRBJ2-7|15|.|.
TGTGCCATCAGGGGGGGACTCCCACCCTCCTACGAGCAGTACTTC
CAIRGGLPPSYEQYF
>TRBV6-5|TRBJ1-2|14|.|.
TGTGCCAGCAGTTACTCGGGCATAAACTATGGCTACACCTTC
CASSYSGINYGYTF
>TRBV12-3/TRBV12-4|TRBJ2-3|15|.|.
TGTGCCAGCAGTTTAACGGTAAATAGCAATCAGCCCCAGTATTTT
CASSLTVNSNQPQYF
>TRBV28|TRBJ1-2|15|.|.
TGTGCCAGCAGTTCCCTCTGGGGCAGGGACTATGGCTACACCTTC
CASSSLWGRDYGYTF
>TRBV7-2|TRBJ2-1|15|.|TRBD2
TGTGCCAGCAGCGTGACTAGCGGGGGTTGGAATGAGCAGTTCTTC
CASSVTSGGWNEQFF
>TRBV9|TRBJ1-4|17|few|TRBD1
TGTGCCAGCAGCGTAGGTTCAGGGGGGACGGTGAATGAAAAACTGTTTTTT
CASSVGSGGTVNEKLFF
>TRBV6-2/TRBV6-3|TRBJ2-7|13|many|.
TGTGCCAGCAGTTACAGTGGGCAGGACGAGCAGTACTTC
CASSYSGQDEQYF
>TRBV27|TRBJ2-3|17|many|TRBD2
TGTGCCAGCAACCGCGAGGGGGCTAGCGGGAGGGCAGATACGCAGTATTTT
CASNREGASGRADTQYF
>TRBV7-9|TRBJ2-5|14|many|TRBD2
TGTGCCAGCAGCAGACTAGCGGGACAAGAGACCCAGTACTTC
CASSRLAGQETQYF
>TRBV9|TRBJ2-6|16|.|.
TGTGCCAGCAGCGTCCGAGGGGGGCCTGGGGCCAACGTCCTGACTTTC
CASSVRGGPGANVLTF
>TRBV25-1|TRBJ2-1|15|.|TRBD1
TGTGCCAGCAGTAAAGGAGGACAGGGGGTAGAGGAGCAGTTCTTC
CASSKGGQGVEEQFF
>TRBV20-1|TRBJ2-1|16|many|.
TGCAGTGCTAGAGATTATTTGCGGGGTGATTACAATGAGCAGTTCTTC
CSARDYLRGDYNEQFF
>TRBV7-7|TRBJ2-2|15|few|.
TGTGCCAGCAGCTTAGCGACAACGAACACCGGGGAGCTGTTTTTT
CASSLATTNTGELFF
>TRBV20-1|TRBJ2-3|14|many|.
TGCAGTGCTGGAGACACCGTTCGCACAGATACGCAGTATTTT
CSAGDTVRTDTQYF
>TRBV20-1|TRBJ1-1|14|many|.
TGCAGTGCTAGAGATCCGGGGATAGGAACTGAAGCTTTCTTT
CSARDPGIGTEAFF
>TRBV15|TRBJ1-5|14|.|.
TGTGCCACCAGCAGAGATCTGCGGGTTCAGCCCCAGCATTTT
CATSRDLRVQPQHF
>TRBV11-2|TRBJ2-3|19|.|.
TGTGCCAGCGGGTTCGTGCGGGGATGGGACTCCCCTAGCACAGATACGCAGTATTTT
CASGFVRGWDSPSTDTQYF
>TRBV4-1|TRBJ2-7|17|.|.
TGCGCCAGCAGCCAATTCGGGGGGGCAGGGGGAGCCTACGAGCAGTACTTC
CASSQFGGAGGAYEQYF
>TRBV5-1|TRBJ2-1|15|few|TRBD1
TGCGCCAGCAGGTCTATGGGACAGGGGACCGATGAGCAGTTCTTC
CASRSMGQGTDEQFF
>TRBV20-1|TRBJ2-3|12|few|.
TGCAGTGCTAGCAAGAGGGTAGATACGCAGTATTTT
CSASKRVDTQYF
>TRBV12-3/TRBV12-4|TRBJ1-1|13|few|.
TGTGCCATTAGGGACGGATTGAACACTGAAGCTTTCTTT
CAIRDGLNTEAFF
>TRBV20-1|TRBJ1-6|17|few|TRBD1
TGCAGTGCTAGGGAGGACAGGGGCGACTCCTATAATTCACCCCTCCACTTT
CSAREDRGDSYNSPLHF
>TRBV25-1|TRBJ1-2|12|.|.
TGTGCCAGCAGTGAGGGCCGCCGTGGCTACACCTTC
CASSEGRRGYTF
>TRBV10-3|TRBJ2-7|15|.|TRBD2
TGTGCCATCAAACTAGCGGGAGGATTCTCCTACGAGCAGTACTTC
CAIKLAGGFSYEQYF
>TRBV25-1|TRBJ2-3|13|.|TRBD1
TGTGCCAGCCGGGACAGGGTGACAGATACGCAGTATTTT
CASRDRVTDTQYF
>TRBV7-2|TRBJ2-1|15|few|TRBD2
TGTGCCAGCAGCCCACTAGCGGGAGCTGGCAATGAGCAGTTCTTC
CASSPLAGAGNEQFF
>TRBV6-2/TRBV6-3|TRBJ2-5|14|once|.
TGTGCCAGCAGTTACTCGACTACCCAAGAGACCCAGTACTTC
CASSYSTTQETQYF
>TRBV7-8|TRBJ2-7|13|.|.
TGTGCCAGCGAAGGACTTTTCTCCTACGAGCAGTACTTC
CASEGLFSYEQYF